The 23 T cell receptor beta chains below were found in one sample sequenced in a study of CD8+CD57+ T cells in acquired aplastic anemia. TCR beta VDJ and CDR3 profiling used genomic DNA as template. TCRdb re-derived calls from the reads in MiXCR, one entry per CDR3 protein. The sample contains approximately 380,000 distinct CDR3 sequences, roughly 64% of which appear only once. The material sequenced was sorted CD4+, CD8+, or CD8+CD57+ T cells (not recorded which) from PBMCs. The source is a human donor in good health, serving as a control.

This clonotype came up many times. This sequence joins TRBV2 and TRBJ2-2, with D perhaps matching TRBD2 (7 bases). This CDR3 is built from 17 residues. Trimming left V 3 bases short and J 7 bases short, with 21 bases between. Germline loops: CDR1 SNHLY, CDR2 FYNNEI. In nucleotides, the CDR3 is TGTGCCAGCAGTGAGGTAGCGGCGGGGGCCCGGGGCGGGGAGCTGTTTTTT. It codes for CASSEVAAGARGGELFF.

In its sample, this clonotype was seen once. This chain connects TRBV11-2 to TRBJ2-7, with D possibly TRBD2 on 5 matching bases. The CDR3 consists of 13 residues. Germline assignment: CDR1 SGHAT and CDR2 FQNNGV. The V end lost 5 bases, the J end lost 6 bases, and 14 bases lay between the germline ends. CDR3 loop: CASSHIISVEQYF. The CDR3 DNA reads as TGTGCCAGCAGCCATATCATTAGCGTCGAGCAGTACTTC. Full variable domain (missing parts from reference TRBV11-2 and TRBJ2-7): EAGVAQSPRYKIIEKRQSVAFWCNPISGHATLYWYQQILGQGPKLLIQFQNNGVVDDSQLPKDRFSAERLKGVDSTLKIQPAKLEDSAVYLCASSHIISVEQYFGPGTRLTVT.

The genes are TRBV10-3 and TRBJ1-2, with a weak D call TRBD1 (6 bases). The CDR3 is 12 amino acids. Per germline, CDR1 ENHRY and CDR2 SYGVKD. CDR3 in DNA: TGTAGCAACAGGGAGACGGCCTATGGCTACACCTTC. It codes for CSNRETAYGYTF.

V and J are TRBV20-1 and TRBJ2-7, with 11 bases identical to TRBD1. Germline V gene data show CDR1 as DFQATT and CDR2 as SNEGSKA (reference sequence). This CDR3 has 15 amino acids. Trimming removed 0 bases from V and 7 bases from J; junction bases left unmatched: 8. Written as DNA, the CDR3 is TGCAGTGCTAGAGATTATAGGACAGGGGGCTATGAGCAGTACTTC. This gives the protein CSARDYRTGGYEQYF.

The chain links TRBV19 to TRBJ1-6; TRBD1 matches at 7 bases. Trimming removed 5 bases from V and 10 bases from J; junction bases left unmatched: 8. This CDR3 spans 14 amino acids. Germline assignment: CDR1 LNHDA and CDR2 SQIVND (reference sequence). The CDR3: CASSFEGAKSPLHF. DNA of the CDR3: TGTGCCAGTAGTTTTGAGGGGGCGAAGTCACCCCTCCACTTT.

This clonotype was recorded only once. The V gene is TRBV15, the J gene TRBJ1-2, with 8 bases lining up with TRBD1. V lost 1 base and J lost 0; bases outside the gene matches: 1. From germline, CDR1 is LNHNV and CDR2 YYDKDF (reference sequence). CDR3 length equals 15 residues. CDR3 protein: CATSRAGGTNYGYTF. CDR3 DNA: TGTGCCACCAGCAGAGCAGGGGGCACTAACTATGGCTACACCTTC.

The rearrangement joins TRBV19 to TRBJ2-7; 10 nucleotides align to TRBD1. CDR1 and CDR2 from the germline V gene are LNHDA and SQIVND (reference sequence). The CDR3 covers 15 residues. Unmatched junction bases numbered 5, after V lost 5 bases and J lost 1 base. The DNA for the CDR3 is TGTGCCAGTAGTCCAGGGACAGGGGCGTCCTACGAGCAGTACTTC. Translating gives CASSPGTGASYEQYF.

This clonotype appeared many times. The J gene is TRBJ1-2, the V gene TRBV4-1; D is possibly TRBD1 (6 bases). CDR1 and CDR2 from the germline V gene are MGHRA and YSYEKL. Trimming stripped 1 base from V and 6 bases from J, with 27 bases between. The CDR3 is 19 residues long. The CDR3 DNA sequence: TGCGCCAGCAGCCAAGGTTCAGGGGCGCAAGGACAAACGTCGAATGGCTACACCTTC. It is translated as CASSQGSGAQGQTSNGYTF.

The rearrangement links TRBV2 to TRBJ2-7, with D possibly being TRBD1 (6 bases). From germline, CDR1 is SNHLY and CDR2 FYNNEI. V shed 7 bases and J shed 5 bases, with 12 bases lying between them. CDR3 length equals 12 residues. The CDR3 region has the DNA TGTGCCAGCAATCAGGGGTTAAACGAGCAGTACTTC. It translates to CASNQGLNEQYF.

This clonotype has only one observation. The chain is built from TRBV29-1 and TRBJ2-1; 10 bases fit TRBD1. CDR1 and CDR2 from the germline V gene are SQVTM and ANQGSEA. Losses at the gene ends were 6 bases for V and 4 bases for J; bases not matched to a gene: 6. CDR3 length: 14 amino acids. The CDR3, as DNA: TGCAGCGTGGCCGGGACAGGGGATTACAATGAGCAGTTCTTC. Translating it yields CSVAGTGDYNEQFF.

The rearrangement links TRBV7-3 to TRBJ2-5, with 8 bases that match TRBD1. This CDR3 is built from 15 residues. The ends lost 2 bases at V and 4 bases at J; junction bases unmatched: 6. The germline gives CDR1 SGHTA, CDR2 FQGTGA. The CDR3 reads CASSLGGTGRETQYF. Written as DNA, the CDR3 is TGTGCCAGCAGCTTAGGGGGGACAGGAAGAGAGACCCAGTACTTC. Full variable domain (remainder filled in from reference TRBV7-3 and TRBJ2-5): GAGVSQTPSNKVTEKGKYVELRCDPISGHTALYWYRQSLGQGPEFLIYFQGTGAADDSGLPNDRFFAVRPEGSVSTLKIQRTERGDSAVYLCASSLGGTGRETQYFGPGTRLLVL.

V gene TRBV20-1 combines with J gene TRBJ2-7, with D possibly matching TRBD2 (6 bases). The CDR3 is 13 residues long. The V gene's germline CDR1 is DFQATT and CDR2 SNEGSKA (reference sequence). V was trimmed by 1 base and J by 3 bases, leaving 10 bases between them. CDR3 loop: CSARAGVSYEQYF. CDR3 DNA sequence: TGCAGTGCTAGAGCGGGGGTAAGCTACGAGCAGTACTTC.

Note on this clonotype: The junction does not match germline at one end; this may be a read error. The genes are TRBV9 and TRBJ1-4; tentatively, D is TRBD1 (6 bases). From germline, CDR1 is SGDLS and CDR2 YYNGEE. The CDR3 length is 15 residues. DNA of the CDR3: TGTGCCAGCAGCGTAGCTTATCAGACTTCTAGAGGACAGTCTTTT. Translation gives CASSVAYQTSRGQSF.

Remarks on this clonotype: Sequence at one end of the junction differs from germline and may be a read error. The rearrangement joins TRBV5-1 to TRBJ1-3; unclear D gene. Per germline, CDR1 SGHRS and CDR2 YFSETQ. This CDR3 is 14 amino acids long. The CDR3 region has the DNA TGTGCCAGCAGCTTAGCAGGATCAGGAACCACCATATATTTT. Protein sequence: CASSLAGSGTTIYF.

This rearrangement joins TRBV11-1 to TRBJ1-3, with a possible D match to TRBD1 (5 bases). V dropped 8 bases and J dropped 3 bases, with 17 bases sitting between them. CDR1 is SGHAT and CDR2 is FQDESV in the germline V gene (reference sequence). The CDR3 length is 15 residues. CDR3 amino acids: CASWGGGSLGNTIYF. The CDR3 DNA is TGTGCCAGCTGGGGGGGGGGTTCGCTTGGAAACACCATATATTTT.

The rearrangement uses TRBV7-2 and TRBJ2-5; 12 nucleotides agree with TRBD2. Trimming cost V 5 bases and J 14 bases; bases outside gene matches: 15. The germline CDR1 and CDR2 sequences are SGHTA and FQGNSA. This CDR3 comprises 15 residues. In DNA form, the CDR3 reads TGTGCCAGCAGCGCCGGGACTAGCGGGCGGGAGACGGGATACTTC. Translating gives CASSAGTSGRETGYF.

Remarks on this clonotype: At one end the junction does not follow the germline gene, possibly because of a read error. This rearrangement joins TRBV2 to TRBJ1-6; D unresolved. Germline V CDR1 and CDR2: SNHLY, FYNNEI. The CDR3 is made up of 15 amino acids. CDR3 sequence (DNA): TGTGCCACCAGTGCCGGGCCCGGTGATAAATCGTTCTTTGGCTTT. Its protein is CATSAGPGDKSFFGF.

The chain carries TRBV11-3 and TRBJ2-7; TRBD1 or TRBD2 may be the D gene (5 bases each). CDR3 length: 14 amino acids. Trimming cost V 8 bases and J 3 bases, with 17 bases left between them. The germline V gene encodes CDR1 SGHNT and CDR2 YENEEA. In DNA, the CDR3 is TGTGCCAGCGGCAACCTAGCACAGGACTACGAGCAGTACTTC. Translated, it gives CASGNLAQDYEQYF. Full variable domain (remainder filled in from reference TRBV11-3 and TRBJ2-7): EAGVVQSPRYKIIEKKQPVAFWCNPISGHNTLYWYLQNLGQGPELLIRYENEEAVDDSQLPKDRFSAERLKGVDSTLKIQPAELGDSAVYLCASGNLAQDYEQYFGPGTRLTVT.

This rearrangement joins TRBV29-1 to TRBJ1-1; D may be TRBD1 (5 bases). With 4 bases removed from V and 6 bases from J, the gap between germline ends came to 15 bases. The CDR3 covers 13 residues. Germline V lookup: CDR1 SQVTM, CDR2 ANQGSEA. CDR3 protein: CSVVAGGWAEAFF. DNA of the CDR3: TGCAGCGTTGTCGCCGGGGGTTGGGCTGAAGCTTTCTTT.

This clonotype was observed a few times. The junction and the germline gene differ at one end; a read error may be behind it. The CDR3 spells CAISDGPGAYGYTF. CDR3 DNA: TGTGCCATCAGTGATGGCCCGGGGGCCTATGGCTACACCTTC. The chain couples TRBV6-5 to TRBJ1-2, with D possibly TRBD1 on 6 matching bases. CDR3 length: 14 amino acids. Looked up from germline, CDR1 is MNHEY and CDR2 is SVGAGI.

Many counts were recorded for this clonotype. The chain joins TRBV20-1 to TRBJ2-3; D might be TRBD2 (6 bases). Germline V CDR1 and CDR2: DFQATT, SNEGSKA (reference sequence). The CDR3 runs to 16 residues. V was pared by 0 bases and J by 0 bases, with 13 bases between. Here the CDR3 DNA reads TGCAGTGCTAGAGATAGTGGAGGGATTAGCACAGATACGCAGTATTTT. Amino acids: CSARDSGGISTDTQYF.

The V gene is TRBV5-4, the J gene TRBJ1-1, with TRBD1 as a possible D gene (5 bases). The CDR3 totals 15 residues. The germline gives CDR1 SGHNT, CDR2 YYREEE (reference sequence). V lost 1 base and J 3 bases, leaving 13 bases between the germline ends. The CDR3 protein is CASSLYGRGDTEAFF. CDR3 in DNA: TGTGCCAGCAGCTTGTACGGGAGGGGAGACACTGAAGCTTTCTTT.

The chain combines TRBV9 with TRBJ1-2, with 8 bases identical to TRBD1. V shed 5 bases, J shed 9 bases, and the junction held 18 bases outside the gene matches. The CDR3 covers 16 residues. Per germline, CDR1 SGDLS and CDR2 YYNGEE. The CDR3 sequence: CASSEQGADTQYCYTF. CDR3 in DNA: TGTGCCAGCAGTGAGCAGGGGGCAGATACGCAGTATTGCTACACCTTC.